This TCR beta chain was sequenced in a study of cytomegalovirus exposure and HLA in healthy donors. General study results and limits: Productive rates of about 87% or about 30% were seen for most TCR beta V segments in an earlier analysis. Within the data, a cluster of highly shared sequence variants was likely a sequencing artifact. After further analysis at a later stage, 16,951 TCR beta sequences were associated with HLA alleles at 0.05 false discovery rate. Later on, an analysis showed TCR association rates differing by HLA locus, with DRB1 the most and HLA-C the fewest.

The V gene's germline CDR1 is MNHEY and CDR2 SVGAGI. V shed 5 bases and J 10 bases; nucleotides not matched to a gene: 10. The CDR3 is 14 amino acids. For this clone: The antigen is unknown.

60 Vbeta and 13 Jbeta primers were used in PCR. Here immunoSEQ multiplex PCR was the method, and the copy in TCRdb shows in-frame clones only, minus some. The repertoire holds some 170,000 clones, roughly 80% seen once, with 4.3% in the top ten. The gene calls are TRBV6-5 and TRBJ2-1; TRBD1 agrees at 8 bases. This sequence originates from a man aged 40-55 years in good health and CMV-seronegative. The sequenced material came from PBMCs. CDR3 DNA: TGTGCCAGCAGTGTGCAGGGGGCAACTACAGAGCAGTTCTTC. Residues: CASSVQGATTEQFF.